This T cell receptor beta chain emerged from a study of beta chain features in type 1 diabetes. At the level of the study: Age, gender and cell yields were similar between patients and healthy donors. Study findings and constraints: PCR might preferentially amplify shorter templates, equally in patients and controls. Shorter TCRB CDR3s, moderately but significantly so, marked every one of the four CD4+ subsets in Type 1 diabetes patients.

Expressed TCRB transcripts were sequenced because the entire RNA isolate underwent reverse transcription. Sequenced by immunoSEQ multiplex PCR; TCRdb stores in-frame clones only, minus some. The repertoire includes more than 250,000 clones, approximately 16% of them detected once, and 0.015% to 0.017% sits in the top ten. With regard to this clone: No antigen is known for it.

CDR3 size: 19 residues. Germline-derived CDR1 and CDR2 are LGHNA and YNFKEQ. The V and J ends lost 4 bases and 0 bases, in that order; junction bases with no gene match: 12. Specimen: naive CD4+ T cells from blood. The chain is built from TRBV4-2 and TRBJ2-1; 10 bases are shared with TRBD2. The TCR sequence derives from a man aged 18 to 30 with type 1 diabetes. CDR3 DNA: TGTGCCAGCAGCCGCACACTGGGCGCTAGCGGGAGCTCCTACAATGAGCAGTTCTTC. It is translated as CASSRTLGASGSSYNEQFF.